Listed below are T cell receptor beta chains from one sample, sequenced in a study of beta chain features in type 1 diabetes. Sequencing used immunoSEQ multiplex PCR; TCRdb keeps in-frame clones, though not all of them. There are more than 300,000 clones in the sample; roughly 8.8% occur only once, and roughly 1% lies in the top ten. Sequenced input: central memory CD4+ T cells from blood. The receptor set was obtained from a young man with type 1 diabetes. CDR3s include the opening cysteine and the closing phenylalanine or tryptophan. Each record gives: V gene, clone size, D gene, J gene, CDR3 DNA, CDR3 protein. The D gene is left open where the match is weak. Clone size, where shown, is once, few, many, or a class for clones that have expanded.

TRBV30	few	-	TRBJ1-1	TGTGCCGGGACATGGGAGGGGGAGACTGAAGCTTTCTTT	CAGTWEGETEAFF
TRBV28	-	-	TRBJ2-5	TGTGCCAGCAGCTCTATCTCCCGAGAGACCCAGTACTTC	CASSSISRETQYF
TRBV9	-	-	TRBJ2-7	TGTGCCAGCAGCGCCCAGCCGAGCTCCTACGAGCAGTACTTC	CASSAQPSSYEQYF
TRBV27	-	TRBD1	TRBJ1-2	TGTGCCAGCAGTTCCCGGGACAGCTATGGCTACACCTTC	CASSSRDSYGYTF
TRBV14	-	-	TRBJ1-4	TGTGCCAGCAGCCAAGATCCTCGGGGCGGTGAAAAACTGTTTTTT	CASSQDPRGGEKLFF
TRBV6-5	-	TRBD1	TRBJ1-2	TGTGCCAGCTCCTTAAGTCAGGGGGTCTATGGCTACACCTTC	CASSLSQGVYGYTF
TRBV7-2	many	-	TRBJ2-7	TGTGCCAGCAGCTCCCCATGGAACGAGCAGTACTTC	CASSSPWNEQYF
TRBV6-5	few	-	TRBJ2-3	TGTGCCAGCAGTTACTCGGGGCGAACTAGCACAGATACGCAGTATTTT	CASSYSGRTSTDTQYF
TRBV7-2	-	TRBD2	TRBJ2-2	TGTGCCAGCAGCCAAAAGGCGGGGGGTTCCACCGGGGAGCTGTTTTTT	CASSQKAGGSTGELFF
TRBV7-2	-	-	TRBJ1-2	TGTGCCAGCAGCTTAGCTTCCTCAGACTATGGCTACACCTTC	CASSLASSDYGYTF
TRBV6-5	few	-	TRBJ1-1	TGTGCCAGCAGTCTTAAGGAAGACACTGAAGCTTTCTTT	CASSLKEDTEAFF
TRBV25-1	-	-	TRBJ1-1	TGTGCCAGCAGTGACGGGGGCATGAACACTGAAGCTTTCTTT	CASSDGGMNTEAFF
TRBV4-3	few	-	TRBJ2-1	TGCGCCAGCAGCCAAGAGTGGGTAGGCTACAATGAGCAGTTCTTC	CASSQEWVGYNEQFF
TRBV19	few	-	TRBJ1-6	TGTGCCAGTAAGGAGGGGAACAATTCACCCCTCCACTTT	CASKEGNNSPLHF
TRBV5-1	few	TRBD1	TRBJ1-1	TGCGCCAGCAGTATCCCAAAGGGGGCCTGGAGCACTGAAGCTTTCTTT	CASSIPKGAWSTEAFF
TRBV6-4	-	-	TRBJ2-3	TGTGCCAGCAGTGGACAGGAGACAGATACGCAGTATTTT	CASSGQETDTQYF
TRBV18	once	TRBD2	TRBJ2-7	TGTGCCAGCTCACCAACAAGCGGGGTATACGAGCAGTACTTC	CASSPTSGVYEQYF
TRBV18	-	TRBD1	TRBJ1-2	TGTGCCAGCTCACGGACAGGGCAGCTAGGAGGCTACACCTTC	CASSRTGQLGGYTF
TRBV2	few	TRBD2	TRBJ2-2	TGTGCCAGCGGGGGAGTAGCGGGGCTCACCGGGGAGCTGTTTTTT	CASGGVAGLTGELFF
TRBV7-9	few	TRBD1	TRBJ2-7	TGTGCCAGCAGACGTCCCGGGACAGGGGACGAGCAGTACTTC	CASRRPGTGDEQYF
TRBV29-1	few	-	TRBJ2-7	TGCAGCGTTTCTGCGGGGAACACCTACGAGCAGTACTTC	CSVSAGNTYEQYF
TRBV14	few	-	TRBJ1-3	TGTGCCAGCAGCCCGACTCGGAGGGCTGGAAACACCATATATTTT	CASSPTRRAGNTIYF